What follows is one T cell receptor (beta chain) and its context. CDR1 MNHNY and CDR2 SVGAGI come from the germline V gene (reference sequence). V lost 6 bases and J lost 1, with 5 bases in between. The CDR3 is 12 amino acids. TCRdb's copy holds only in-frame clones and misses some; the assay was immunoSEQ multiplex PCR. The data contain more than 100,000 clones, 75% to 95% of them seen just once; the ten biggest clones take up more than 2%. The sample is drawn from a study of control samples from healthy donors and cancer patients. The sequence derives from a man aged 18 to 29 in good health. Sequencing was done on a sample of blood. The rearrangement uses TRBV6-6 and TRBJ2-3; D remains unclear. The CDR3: CASSPRTDTQYF. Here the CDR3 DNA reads TGTGCCAGCAGCCCCCGCACAGATACGCAGTATTTT.